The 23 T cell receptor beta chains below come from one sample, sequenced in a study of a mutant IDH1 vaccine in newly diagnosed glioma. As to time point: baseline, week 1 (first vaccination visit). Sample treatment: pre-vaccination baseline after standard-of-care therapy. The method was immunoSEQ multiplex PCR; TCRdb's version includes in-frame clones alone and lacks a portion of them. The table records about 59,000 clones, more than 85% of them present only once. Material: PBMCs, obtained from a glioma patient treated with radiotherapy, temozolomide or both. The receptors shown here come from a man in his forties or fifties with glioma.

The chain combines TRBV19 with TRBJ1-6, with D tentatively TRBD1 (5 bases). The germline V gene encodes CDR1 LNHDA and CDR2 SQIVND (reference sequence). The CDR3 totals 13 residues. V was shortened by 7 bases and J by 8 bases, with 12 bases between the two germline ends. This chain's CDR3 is CASTDRGDSPLHF. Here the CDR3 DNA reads TGTGCCAGTACTGACAGAGGGGATTCACCCCTCCACTTT.

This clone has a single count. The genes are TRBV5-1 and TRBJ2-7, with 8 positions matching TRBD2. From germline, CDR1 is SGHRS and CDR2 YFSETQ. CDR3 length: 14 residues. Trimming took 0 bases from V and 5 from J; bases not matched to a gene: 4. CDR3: CASSLGLAPNEQYF. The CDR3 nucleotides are TGCGCCAGCAGCTTGGGACTAGCGCCCAACGAGCAGTACTTC.

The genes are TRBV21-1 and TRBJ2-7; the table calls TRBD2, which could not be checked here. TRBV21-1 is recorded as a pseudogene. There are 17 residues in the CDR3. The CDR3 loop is CASSKGIGIAGEGEQYF. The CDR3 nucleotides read TGTGCCAGCAGCAAAGGAATAGGAATAGCGGGAGAGGGAGAGCAGTACTTC.

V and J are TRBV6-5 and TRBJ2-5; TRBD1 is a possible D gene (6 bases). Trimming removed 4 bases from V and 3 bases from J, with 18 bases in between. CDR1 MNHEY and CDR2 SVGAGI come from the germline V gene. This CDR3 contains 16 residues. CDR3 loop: CASSWGTTGRKETQYF. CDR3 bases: TGTGCCAGCAGTTGGGGGACCACAGGGAGAAAAGAGACCCAGTACTTC.

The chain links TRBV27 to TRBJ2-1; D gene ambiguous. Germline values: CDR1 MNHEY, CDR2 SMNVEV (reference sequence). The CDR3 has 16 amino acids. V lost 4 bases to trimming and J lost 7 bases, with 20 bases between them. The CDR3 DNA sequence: TGTGCCAGCAGTTCCAAATCCATGGGGTATCCGAATGAGCAGTTCTTC. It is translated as CASSSKSMGYPNEQFF.

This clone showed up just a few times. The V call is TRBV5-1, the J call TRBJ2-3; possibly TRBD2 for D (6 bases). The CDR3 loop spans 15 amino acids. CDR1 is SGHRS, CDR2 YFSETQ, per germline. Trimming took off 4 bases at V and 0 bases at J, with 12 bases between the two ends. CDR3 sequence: CASSPSATSTDTQYF. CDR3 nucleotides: TGCGCCAGCAGCCCTAGCGCTACTAGCACAGATACGCAGTATTTT.

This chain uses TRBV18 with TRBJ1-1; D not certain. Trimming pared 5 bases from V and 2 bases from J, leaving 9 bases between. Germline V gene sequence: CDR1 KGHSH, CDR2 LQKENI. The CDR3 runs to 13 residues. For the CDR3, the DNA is TGTGCCAGCTCATCAAGTAGCAACACTGAAGCTTTCTTT. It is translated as CASSSSSNTEAFF.

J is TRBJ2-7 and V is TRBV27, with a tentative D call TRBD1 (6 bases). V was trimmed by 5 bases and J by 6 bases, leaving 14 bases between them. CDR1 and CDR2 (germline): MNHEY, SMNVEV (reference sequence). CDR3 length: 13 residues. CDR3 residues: CASSLLDRGEQYF. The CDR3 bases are TGTGCCAGCAGTCTCCTGGACAGAGGCGAGCAGTACTTC.

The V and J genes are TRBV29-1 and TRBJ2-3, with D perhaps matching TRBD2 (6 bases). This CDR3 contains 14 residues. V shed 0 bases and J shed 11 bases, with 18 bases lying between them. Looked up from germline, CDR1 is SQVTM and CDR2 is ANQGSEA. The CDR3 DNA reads TGCAGCGTTGAAGATGAGTGGCCTAGCGTCGGGCAGTATTTT. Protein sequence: CSVEDEWPSVGQYF.

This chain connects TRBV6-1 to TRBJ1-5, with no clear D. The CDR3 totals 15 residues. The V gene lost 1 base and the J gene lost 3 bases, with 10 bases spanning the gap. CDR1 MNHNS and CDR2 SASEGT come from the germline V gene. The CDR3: CASSEGVSLNQPQHF. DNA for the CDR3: TGTGCCAGCAGTGAAGGTGTCAGCCTCAATCAGCCCCAGCATTTT.

CDR3 nucleotides: TGTGCCAGCAGCGCCGGACTAGCGGCCCGTGAGCAGTACTTC. It yields the protein CASSAGLAAREQYF. The chain joins TRBV9 to TRBJ2-7, with 10 bases lining up with TRBD2. The germline V gene has CDR1 SGDLS and CDR2 YYNGEE. V shed 3 bases, J shed 7 bases, and the junction held 7 bases outside the gene matches. This CDR3 has 14 amino acids.

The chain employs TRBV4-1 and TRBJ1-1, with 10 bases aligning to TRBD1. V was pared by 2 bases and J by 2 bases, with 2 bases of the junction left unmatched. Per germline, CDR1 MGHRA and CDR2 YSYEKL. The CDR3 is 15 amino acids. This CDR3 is CASSQPTGGNTEAFF. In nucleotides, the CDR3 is TGCGCCAGCAGCCAACCGACAGGGGGCAACACTGAAGCTTTCTTT.

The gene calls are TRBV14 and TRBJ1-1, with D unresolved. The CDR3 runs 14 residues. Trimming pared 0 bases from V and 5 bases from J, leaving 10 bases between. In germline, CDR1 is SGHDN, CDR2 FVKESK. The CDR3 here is CASSQDLRGTEAFF. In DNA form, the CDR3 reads TGTGCCAGCAGCCAAGATTTGAGAGGGACTGAAGCTTTCTTT.

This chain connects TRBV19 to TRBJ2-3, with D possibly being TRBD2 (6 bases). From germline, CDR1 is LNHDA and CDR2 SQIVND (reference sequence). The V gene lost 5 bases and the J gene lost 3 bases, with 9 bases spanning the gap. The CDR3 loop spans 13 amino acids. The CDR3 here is CASSPGGTDTQYF. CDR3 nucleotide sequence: TGTGCCAGTAGTCCCGGAGGGACAGATACGCAGTATTTT.

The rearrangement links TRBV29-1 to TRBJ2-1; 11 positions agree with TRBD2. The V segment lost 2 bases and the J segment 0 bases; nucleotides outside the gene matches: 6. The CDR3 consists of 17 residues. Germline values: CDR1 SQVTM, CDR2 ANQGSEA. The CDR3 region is CSVESLAGGHSYNEQFF. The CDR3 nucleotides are TGCAGCGTTGAATCCCTAGCGGGAGGCCACTCCTACAATGAGCAGTTCTTC.

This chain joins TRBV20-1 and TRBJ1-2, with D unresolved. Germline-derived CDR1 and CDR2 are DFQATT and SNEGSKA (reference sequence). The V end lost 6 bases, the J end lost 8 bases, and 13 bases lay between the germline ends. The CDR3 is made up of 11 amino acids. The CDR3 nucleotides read TGCAGTGCACCGGGGTTGGACGGCTACACCTTC. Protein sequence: CSAPGLDGYTF.

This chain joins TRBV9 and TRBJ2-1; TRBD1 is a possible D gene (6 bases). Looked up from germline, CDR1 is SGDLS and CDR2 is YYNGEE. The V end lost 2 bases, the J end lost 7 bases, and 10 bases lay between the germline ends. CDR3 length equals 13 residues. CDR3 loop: CASSVRGGNEQFF. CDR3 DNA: TGTGCCAGCAGCGTCAGGGGTGGGAATGAGCAGTTCTTC.

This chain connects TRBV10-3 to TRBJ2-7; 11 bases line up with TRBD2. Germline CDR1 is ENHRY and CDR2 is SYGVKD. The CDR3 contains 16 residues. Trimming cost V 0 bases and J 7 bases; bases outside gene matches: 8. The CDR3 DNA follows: TGTGCCATCAGTGAGTCGCGACTAGCGGGGCCGGGGGAGCAGTACTTC. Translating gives CAISESRLAGPGEQYF.

CDR3 DNA sequence: TGTGCCAGCAGCCCTTGGACAGACAATGAGCAGTTCTTC. Amino acids: CASSPWTDNEQFF. The chain employs TRBV5-4 and TRBJ2-1, with D possibly TRBD1 on 6 matching bases. Germline CDR1 reads SGHNT; CDR2 reads YYREEE (reference sequence). CDR3 size: 13 residues. Trimming stripped 4 bases from V and 5 bases from J, with 10 bases between.

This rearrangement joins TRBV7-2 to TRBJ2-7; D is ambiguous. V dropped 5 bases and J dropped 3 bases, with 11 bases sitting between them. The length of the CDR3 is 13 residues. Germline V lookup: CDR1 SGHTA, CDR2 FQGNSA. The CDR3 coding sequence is TGTGCCAGCAGCCAGGCAGAGTACTACGAGCAGTACTTC. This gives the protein CASSQAEYYEQYF.

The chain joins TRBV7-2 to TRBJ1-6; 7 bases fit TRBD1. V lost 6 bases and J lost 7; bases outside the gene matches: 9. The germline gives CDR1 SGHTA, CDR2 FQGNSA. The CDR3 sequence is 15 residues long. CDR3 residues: CASRTQGSGNSPLHF. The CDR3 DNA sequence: TGTGCCAGCAGGACACAGGGGAGCGGGAATTCACCCCTCCACTTT.

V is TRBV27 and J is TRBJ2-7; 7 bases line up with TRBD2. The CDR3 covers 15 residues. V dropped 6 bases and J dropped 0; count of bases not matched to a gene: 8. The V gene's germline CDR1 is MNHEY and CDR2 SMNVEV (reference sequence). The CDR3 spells CASRPGGISSYEQYF. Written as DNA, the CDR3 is TGTGCCAGCAGACCCGGGGGGATCTCCTCCTACGAGCAGTACTTC.

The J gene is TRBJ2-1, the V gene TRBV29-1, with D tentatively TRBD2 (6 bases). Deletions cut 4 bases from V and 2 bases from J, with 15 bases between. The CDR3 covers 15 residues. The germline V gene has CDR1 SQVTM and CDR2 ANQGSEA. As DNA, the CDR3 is TGCAGCGTTGGGGGGACCGGGAGTGCCTACAATGAGCAGTTCTTC. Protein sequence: CSVGGTGSAYNEQFF.